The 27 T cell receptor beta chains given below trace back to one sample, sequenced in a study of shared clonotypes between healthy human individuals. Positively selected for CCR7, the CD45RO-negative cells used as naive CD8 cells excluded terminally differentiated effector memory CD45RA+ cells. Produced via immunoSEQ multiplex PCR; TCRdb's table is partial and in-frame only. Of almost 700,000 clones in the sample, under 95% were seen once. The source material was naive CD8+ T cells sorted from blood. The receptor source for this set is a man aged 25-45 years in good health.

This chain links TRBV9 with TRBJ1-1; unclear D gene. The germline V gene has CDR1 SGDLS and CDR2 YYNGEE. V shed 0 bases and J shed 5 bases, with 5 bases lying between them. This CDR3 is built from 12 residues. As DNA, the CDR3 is TGTGCCAGCAGCGTAGGGGCGACTGAAGCTTTCTTT. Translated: CASSVGATEAFF.

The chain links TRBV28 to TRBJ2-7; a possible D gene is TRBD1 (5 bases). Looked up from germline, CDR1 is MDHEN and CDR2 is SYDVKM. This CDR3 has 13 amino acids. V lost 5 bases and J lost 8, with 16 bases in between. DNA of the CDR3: TGTGCCAGCAGTGATGACAGTACTGGCAAGCAGTACTTC. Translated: CASSDDSTGKQYF.

The CDR3 bases are TGTGCCAGCAGAGGACTTTCAATGGATACGCAGTATTTT. This translates into CASRGLSMDTQYF. This chain joins TRBV7-3 and TRBJ2-3; tentative D call: TRBD2 (5 bases). The CDR3 totals 13 residues. Germline values: CDR1 SGHTA, CDR2 FQGTGA. V was shortened by 6 bases and J by 6 bases, with 13 bases between the two germline ends.

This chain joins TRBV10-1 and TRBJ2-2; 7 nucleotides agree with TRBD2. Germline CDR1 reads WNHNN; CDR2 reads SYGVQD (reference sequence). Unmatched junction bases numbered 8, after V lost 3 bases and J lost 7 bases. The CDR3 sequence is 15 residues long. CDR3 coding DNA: TGCGCCAGCAGTGAATCCCTGCGGGAGCACGGGGAGCTGTTTTTT. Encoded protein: CASSESLREHGELFF.

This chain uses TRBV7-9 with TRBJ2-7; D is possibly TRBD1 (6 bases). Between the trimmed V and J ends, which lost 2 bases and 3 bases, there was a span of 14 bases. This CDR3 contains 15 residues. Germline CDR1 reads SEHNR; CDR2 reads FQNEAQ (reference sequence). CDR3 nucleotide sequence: TGTGCCAGCAGCTTACGCCCACAGGGAGACTACGAGCAGTACTTC. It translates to CASSLRPQGDYEQYF. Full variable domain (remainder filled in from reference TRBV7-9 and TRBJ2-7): DTGVSQNPRHKITKRGQNVTFRCDPISEHNRLYWYRQTLGQGPEFLTYFQNEAQLEKSRLLSDRFSAERPKGSFSTLEIQRTEQGDSAMYLCASSLRPQGDYEQYFGPGTRLTVT.

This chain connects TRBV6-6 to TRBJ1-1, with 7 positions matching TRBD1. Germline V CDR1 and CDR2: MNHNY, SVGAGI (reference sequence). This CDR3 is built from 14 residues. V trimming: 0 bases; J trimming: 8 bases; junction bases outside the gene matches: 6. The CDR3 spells CASSYSHRGEEAFF. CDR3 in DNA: TGTGCCAGCAGTTACTCGCACAGGGGAGAGGAAGCTTTCTTT.

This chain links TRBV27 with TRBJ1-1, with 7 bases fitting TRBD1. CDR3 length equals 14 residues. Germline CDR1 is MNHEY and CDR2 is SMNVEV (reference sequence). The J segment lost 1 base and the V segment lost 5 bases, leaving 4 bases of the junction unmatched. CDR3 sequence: CASSPGQRNTEAFF. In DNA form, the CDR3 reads TGTGCCAGCAGTCCGGGACAGAGGAACACTGAAGCTTTCTTT.

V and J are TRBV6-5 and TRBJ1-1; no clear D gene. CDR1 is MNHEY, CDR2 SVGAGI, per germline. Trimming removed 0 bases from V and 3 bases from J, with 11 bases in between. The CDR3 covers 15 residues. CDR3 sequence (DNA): TGTGCCAGCAGTTACTCGAATATGGGTGACACTGAAGCTTTCTTT. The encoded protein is CASSYSNMGDTEAFF.

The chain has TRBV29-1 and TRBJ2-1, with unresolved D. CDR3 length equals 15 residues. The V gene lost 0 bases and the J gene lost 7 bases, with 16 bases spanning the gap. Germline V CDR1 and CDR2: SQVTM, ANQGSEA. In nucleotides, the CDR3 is TGCAGCGTTGAAGATTCATGGGGTTCGAAGAATGAGCAGTTCTTC. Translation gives CSVEDSWGSKNEQFF.

CDR3 in DNA: TGTGCCAGCAGCAATAAACTAGCGGGAGGGACTTCTCGCACAGATACGCAGTATTTT. Translation: CASSNKLAGGTSRTDTQYF. This sequence joins TRBV9 and TRBJ2-3, with 13 bases that match TRBD2. The CDR3 runs to 19 residues. V lost 4 bases to trimming and J lost 1 base; unmatched junction nucleotides: 12. Germline CDR1 SGDLS, CDR2 YYNGEE.

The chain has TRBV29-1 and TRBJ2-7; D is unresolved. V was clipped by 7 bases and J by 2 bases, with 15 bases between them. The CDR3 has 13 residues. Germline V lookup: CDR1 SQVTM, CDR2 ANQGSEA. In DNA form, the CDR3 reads TGCAGCGGCGTATCCGGTGGGGCCTACGAGCAGTACTTC. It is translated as CSGVSGGAYEQYF.

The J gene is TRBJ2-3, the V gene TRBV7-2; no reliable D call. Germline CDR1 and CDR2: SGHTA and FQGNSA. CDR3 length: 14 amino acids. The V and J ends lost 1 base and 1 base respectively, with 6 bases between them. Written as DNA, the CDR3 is TGTGCCAGCAGCTTAGTCGTCCGCACAGATACGCAGTATTTT. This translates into CASSLVVRTDTQYF.

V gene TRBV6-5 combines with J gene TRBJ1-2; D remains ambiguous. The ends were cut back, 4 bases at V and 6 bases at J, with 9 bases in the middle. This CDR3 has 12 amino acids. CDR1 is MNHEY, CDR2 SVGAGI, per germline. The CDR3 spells CASSSGVDGYTF. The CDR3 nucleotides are TGTGCCAGCAGTTCCGGGGTGGATGGCTACACCTTC.

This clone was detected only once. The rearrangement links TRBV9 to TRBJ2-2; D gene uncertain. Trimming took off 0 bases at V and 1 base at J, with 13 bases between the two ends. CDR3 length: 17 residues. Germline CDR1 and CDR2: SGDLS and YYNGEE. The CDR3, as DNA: TGTGCCAGCAGCGTAGGAATCCGGGTCATGAACACCGGGGAGCTGTTTTTT. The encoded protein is CASSVGIRVMNTGELFF.

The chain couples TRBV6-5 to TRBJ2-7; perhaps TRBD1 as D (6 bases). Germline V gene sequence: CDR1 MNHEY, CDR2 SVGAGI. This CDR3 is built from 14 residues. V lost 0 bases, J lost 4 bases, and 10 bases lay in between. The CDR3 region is CASSYSGQLYEQYF. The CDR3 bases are TGTGCCAGCAGTTACTCAGGACAGCTATACGAGCAGTACTTC.

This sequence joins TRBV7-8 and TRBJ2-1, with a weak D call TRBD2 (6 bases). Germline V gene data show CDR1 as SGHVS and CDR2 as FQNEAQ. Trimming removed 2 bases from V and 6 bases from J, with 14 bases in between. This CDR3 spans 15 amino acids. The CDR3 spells CASSLSGGKFNEQFF. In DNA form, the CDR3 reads TGTGCCAGCAGCTTATCCGGGGGAAAATTCAATGAGCAGTTCTTC.

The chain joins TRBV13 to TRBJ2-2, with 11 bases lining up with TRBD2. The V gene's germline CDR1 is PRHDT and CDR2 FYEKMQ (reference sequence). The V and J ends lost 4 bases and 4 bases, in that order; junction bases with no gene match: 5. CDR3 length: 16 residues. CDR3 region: CASSSIAGGGTGELFF. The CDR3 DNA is TGTGCCAGCAGCTCCATAGCGGGAGGGGGCACCGGGGAGCTGTTTTTT.

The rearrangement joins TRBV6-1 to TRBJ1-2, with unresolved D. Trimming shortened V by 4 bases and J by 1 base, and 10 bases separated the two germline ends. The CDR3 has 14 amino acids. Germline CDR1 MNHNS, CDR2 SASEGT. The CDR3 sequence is CASSGASNNYGYTF. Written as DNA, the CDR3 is TGTGCCAGCAGTGGGGCCTCCAATAACTATGGCTACACCTTC.

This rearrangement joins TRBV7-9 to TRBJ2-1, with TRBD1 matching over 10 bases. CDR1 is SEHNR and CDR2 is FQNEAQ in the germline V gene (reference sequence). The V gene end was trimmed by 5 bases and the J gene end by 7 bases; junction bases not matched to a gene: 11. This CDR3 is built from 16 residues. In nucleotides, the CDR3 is TGTGCCAGCAGCGGCACAATGGACAGGGGGGGTAATGAGCAGTTCTTC. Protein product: CASSGTMDRGGNEQFF.

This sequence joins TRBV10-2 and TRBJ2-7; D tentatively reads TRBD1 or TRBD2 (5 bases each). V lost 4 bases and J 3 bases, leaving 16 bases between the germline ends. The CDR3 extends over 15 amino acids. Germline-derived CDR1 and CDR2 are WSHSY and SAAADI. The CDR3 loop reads CASSGGTNKIYEQYF. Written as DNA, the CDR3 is TGCGCCAGCAGTGGTGGGACCAATAAGATCTACGAGCAGTACTTC.

The CDR3 region is CASSGTPGVSYEQYF. Here the CDR3 DNA reads TGTGCCAGCAGCGGGACGCCGGGAGTCTCCTACGAGCAGTACTTC. The rearrangement uses TRBV9 and TRBJ2-7; weak D call: TRBD2 (6 bases). CDR1 SGDLS and CDR2 YYNGEE come from the germline V gene. The CDR3 has 15 amino acids. V gave up 3 bases and J gave up 0 bases, with 13 bases separating them.

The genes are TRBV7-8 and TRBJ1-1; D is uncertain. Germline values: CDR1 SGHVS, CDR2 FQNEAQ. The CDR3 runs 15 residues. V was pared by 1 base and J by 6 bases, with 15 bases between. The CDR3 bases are TGTGCCAGCAGCTTAGGCGTCACCCTTAGCCCTGAAGCTTTCTTT. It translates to CASSLGVTLSPEAFF.

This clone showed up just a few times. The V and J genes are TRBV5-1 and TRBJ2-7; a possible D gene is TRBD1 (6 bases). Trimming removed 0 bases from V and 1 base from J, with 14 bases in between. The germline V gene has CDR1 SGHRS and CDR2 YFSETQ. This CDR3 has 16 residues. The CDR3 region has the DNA TGCGCCAGCAGCTTGGGGGGCACAGGGACGTCCTACGAGCAGTACTTC. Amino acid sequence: CASSLGGTGTSYEQYF.

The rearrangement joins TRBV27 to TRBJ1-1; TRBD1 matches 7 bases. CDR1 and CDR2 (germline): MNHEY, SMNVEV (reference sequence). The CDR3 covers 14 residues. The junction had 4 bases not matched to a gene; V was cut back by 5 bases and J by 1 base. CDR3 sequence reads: CASSLGQENTEAFF. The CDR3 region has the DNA TGTGCCAGCAGTCTCGGACAGGAGAACACTGAAGCTTTCTTT.

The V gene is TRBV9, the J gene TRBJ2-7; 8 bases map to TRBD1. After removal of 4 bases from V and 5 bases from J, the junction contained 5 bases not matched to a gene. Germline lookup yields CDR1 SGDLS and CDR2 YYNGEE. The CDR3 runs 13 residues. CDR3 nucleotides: TGTGCCAGCAGCCCACAGGGGGGCAACGAGCAGTACTTC. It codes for CASSPQGGNEQYF. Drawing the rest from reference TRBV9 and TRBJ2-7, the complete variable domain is DSGVTQTPKHLITATGQRVTLRCSPRSGDLSVYWYQQSLDQGLQFLIQYYNGEERAKGNILERFSAQQFPDLHSELNLSSLELGDSALYFCASSPQGGNEQYFGPGTRLTVT.

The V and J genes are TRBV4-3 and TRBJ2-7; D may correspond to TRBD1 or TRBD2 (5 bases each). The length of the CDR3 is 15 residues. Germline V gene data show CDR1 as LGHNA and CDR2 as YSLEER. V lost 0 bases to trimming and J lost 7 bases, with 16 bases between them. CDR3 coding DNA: TGCGCCAGCAGCCAAGATCACGGGACCCCGATGGAGCAGTACTTC. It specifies CASSQDHGTPMEQYF.

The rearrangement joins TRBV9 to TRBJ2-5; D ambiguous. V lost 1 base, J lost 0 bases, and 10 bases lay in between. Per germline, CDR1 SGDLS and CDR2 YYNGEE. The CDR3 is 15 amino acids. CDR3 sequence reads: CASSVYGAYQETQYF. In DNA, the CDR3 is TGTGCCAGCAGCGTATATGGAGCGTACCAAGAGACCCAGTACTTC.